A selection of T cell receptor beta chains follows, all from one sample in a study of cytomegalovirus exposure and HLA in healthy donors. Clones were read by immunoSEQ multiplex PCR, and TCRdb kept only the in-frame ones, dropping some. The sample contains some 150,000 clones, about 82% of which appear only once. Sequenced sample: PBMCs. All receptors derive from a female donor in good health and CMV-seronegative. CDR3s include the opening cysteine and the closing phenylalanine or tryptophan. The order of the fields is V gene, J gene, clone size, D gene, CDR3 DNA, CDR3 protein. The D gene is left open where the match is weak. Expanded clones are given a class, and other clones once, few, many or no size at all.

>TRBV5-5|TRBJ1-2|few|-
TGTGCCAGCAGCGGAGGTCCGGGGGGGAATGAAGGCTACACCTTC
CASSGGPGGNEGYTF
>TRBV5-4|TRBJ2-1|-|TRBD2
TGTGCCAGCAGCCTAAGCGGGGGGGCCTACAATGAGCAGTTCTTC
CASSLSGGAYNEQFF
>TRBV5-4|TRBJ2-3|-|TRBD2
TGTGCCAGCAGCCCGGAAGAGCTAGCGGGGGACACAGATACGCAGTATTTT
CASSPEELAGDTDTQYF
>TRBV6-5|TRBJ1-1|-|TRBD1
TGTGCCAGCAGACTCGGGACAGGAGGGACTGAAGCTTTCTTT
CASRLGTGGTEAFF
>TRBV5-1|TRBJ2-3|few|TRBD2
TGCGCCAGCAGTAGCGGGAGATTGGATACGCAGTATTTT
CASSSGRLDTQYF
>TRBV6-1|TRBJ1-1|once|-
TGTGCCAGCAAAGCAGGGCAAACTGAAGCTTTCTTT
CASKAGQTEAFF
>TRBV5-6|TRBJ2-2|-|-
TGTGCCAGCAGCTTGTTCCCAGGGGCGAACACCGGGGAGCTGTTTTTT
CASSLFPGANTGELFF
>TRBV29-1|TRBJ2-7|once|-
TGCAGCGTTGCCGACAGCACCTTGTCCTACGAGCAGTACTTC
CSVADSTLSYEQYF
>TRBV6-6|TRBJ1-1|-|TRBD1
TGTGCCAGCAGTTACCTAAGGACAGGGAACACTGAAGCTTTCTTT
CASSYLRTGNTEAFF
>TRBV11-3|TRBJ1-2|-|TRBD1
TGTGCCAGCAGCTTAGGAGGGACAGATGGCTACACCTTC
CASSLGGTDGYTF
>TRBV6-1|TRBJ2-1|-|TRBD2
TGTGCCAGTCTTAGCGGGAGGGCCATCAATGAGCAGTTCTTC
CASLSGRAINEQFF
>TRBV4-2|TRBJ1-2|-|-
TGTGCCAGCAGCCAAGATTCGGCGGGGAATGGCTACACCTTC
CASSQDSAGNGYTF
>TRBV7-6|TRBJ2-1|-|-
TGTGCCAGCAGCTTAGAAGCCTCAACGCATGAGCAGTTCTTC
CASSLEASTHEQFF
>TRBV28|TRBJ2-4|-|-
TGTGCCAGCAGTAGGACAGATCTAGCCAAAAACATTCAGTACTTC
CASSRTDLAKNIQYF